This T cell receptor (beta chain) appears in the sequencing data of a study of blood T cell repertoires in COVID-19 (dated by TCRdb to about 2020). In terms of the full investigation: Samples covering the acute and convalescent phases of COVID-19 were provided by collaborators in the United States, Italy and Spain. The samples were drawn from the first 160 participants of the ongoing ImmuneRACE study and from 1,200 or so subjects provided by 6 global collaborators. The dataset comprised deeply sampled blood TCRbeta repertoires from subjects exposed to, actively infected with, or recovered from COVID-19. A de-identified subject ID, COVID-19 status, age in years and sex were almost always included in the sample metadata. Where available, HLA class I and class II types were obtained from metadata supplied by the sample provider rather than from assay-based typing. The repertoires were released in a freely available public database meant as a resource for research on the immune response to SARS-CoV-2. The prospective study material was composed of cDNA or gDNA derived from T cells, B-cell-depleted T cells, or PBMCs.

Each collaborating institution followed its own protocols to collect whole blood in K2EDTA tubes. For TCRbeta analysis, collaborators shipped samples in one of three forms: frozen whole blood, isolated PBMCs, or DNA extracted from either of those sample types. TCRbeta CDR3 regions were amplified from genomic DNA using the immunoSEQ Assay, a bias-controlled multiplex PCR. The authors' analysis ran thus. The number of nucleated cells in each sample was estimated by amplification of reference gene primers within the assay. Sequence reads were collapsed and filtered to measure the absolute abundance of every unique TCRbeta CDR3 rearrangement. For each sample, productive Simpson clonality was calculated by taking the square root of Simpson's diversity index across productive rearrangements. TCRdb obtained this table from immuneACCESS and retained in-frame rearrangements with V and J assigned. These tables miss some clones; where compared with another copy, unresolved V genes account for less than half of the shortfall, and the remainder is unexplained. V and J calls and clone size follow that table, whereas D and trimming were derived from the DNA. This sample comprises a few hundred thousand clones, around nine tenths of them detected only once. Over 2.5% of the sample is held by the ten biggest clonotypes.

The research as a whole found: How much clinical and demographic metadata was included differed by source and by participant, and the metadata was provided uncurated.

As for this clone: The antigen it recognizes is unknown. Per-base quality was not reported, and no clone a single base away is much larger than it.

Relative to germline, V is missing 7 bases and J is missing 8 bases, with 6 bases of the junction outside any gene match. Inclusive of the bounding cysteine and phenylalanine, the CDR3 is 14 residues long. The CDR3 DNA has 42 bases and is translated from base 1. The germline V gene provides CDR1 SQVTM and CDR2 ANQGSEA. The clonotype was recovered from a man aged 55-75 years with acute or convalescent COVID-19. Rearrangement joined TRBV29-1 to TRBJ2-1, and 15 junctional nucleotides match TRBD2. Material for sequencing was peripheral blood. The DNA reads as follows: TGCAGCGCTTGGACTAGCGGGGGGGCTGATGAGCAGTTCTTC. It codes for CSAWTSGGADEQFF.